This TCR beta chain was documented in a study of CD8 T cells in Susac syndrome. Study-wide background: Within the sequenced group of Susac syndrome patients, about 6 showed active disease and roughly 8 were in remission.

The CDR3 is made up of 15 amino acids. V lost 8 bases, J lost 2 bases, and 18 bases lay in between. The germline V gene has CDR1 SEHNR and CDR2 FQNEAQ (reference sequence). An amount of RNA that ranged from roughly 0.5 to 1 ug was reverse transcribed with random hexamers. TCRdb processed the immunoSEQ multiplex PCR reads anew with MiXCR; each CDR3 protein has one entry. This table holds about 100,000 distinct CDR3 sequences, around 96% found once. The authors negatively isolated CD8+ and CD4+ T cells and FACS-enriched TEMRA cells. V usage is TRBV7-9 and J usage is TRBJ2-5, with D possibly called TRBD1 or TRBD2 (5 bases each). The clonotype comes from a human donor with Susac syndrome. The sample comprised CD8+ T cells from PBMCs. CDR3 sequence (DNA): TGTGCCAGCGGGACGGGTGGGATAGGGCAAGAGACCCAGTACTTC. Its translation: CASGTGGIGQETQYF.